These 16 T cell receptor beta chains were all obtained from the same sample, sequenced in a study of blood T cell repertoires in COVID-19. Sequencing used immunoSEQ multiplex PCR; TCRdb keeps in-frame clones, though not all of them. Of fewer than 200,000 clones in the sample, approximately 81% were seen once. The sample comprised peripheral blood. These receptors came from a man in his forties with acute or convalescent COVID-19.

V and J are TRBV6-5 and TRBJ1-2; 8 bases fit TRBD1. The CDR3 runs 14 residues. Germline values: CDR1 MNHEY, CDR2 SVGAGI. V shed 4 bases and J 2 bases; nucleotides not matched to a gene: 3. The CDR3 here is CASSSSGGNYGYTF. In DNA, the CDR3 is TGTGCCAGCAGTTCCTCAGGGGGCAACTATGGCTACACCTTC.

In regard to this clone: Other DNA sequences of this sample code for an identical CDR3. V gene TRBV9 combines with J gene TRBJ2-7; 9 nucleotides align to TRBD2. The CDR3 covers 15 residues. The junction had 3 bases not matched to a gene; V was cut back by 0 bases and J by 2 bases. Germline-derived CDR1 and CDR2 are SGDLS and YYNGEE. The CDR3 region has the DNA TGTGCCAGCAGCGTAGGGAGCGGGGGGCCCTACGAGCAGTACTTC. Translated, it gives CASSVGSGGPYEQYF. The full variable domain, rest sourced from reference TRBV9 and TRBJ2-7, is DSGVTQTPKHLITATGQRVTLRCSPRSGDLSVYWYQQSLDQGLQFLIQYYNGEERAKGNILERFSAQQFPDLHSELNLSSLELGDSALYFCASSVGSGGPYEQYFGPGTRLTVT.

The gene calls are TRBV2 and TRBJ1-2, with D perhaps TRBD1 (5 bases). Germline loops: CDR1 SNHLY, CDR2 FYNNEI. The CDR3 loop spans 15 amino acids. Trimming shortened V by 4 bases and J by 6 bases, and 18 bases separated the two germline ends. This CDR3 is CASSGGAGNQDGYTF. The CDR3 coding sequence is TGTGCCAGCAGTGGGGGCGCAGGGAACCAAGATGGCTACACCTTC. Together with reference TRBV2 and TRBJ1-2, the CDR3 gives the full variable domain: EPEVTQTPSHQVTQMGQEVILRCVPISNHLYFYWYRQILGQKVEFLVSFYNNEISEKSEIFDDQFSVERPDGSNFTLKIRSTKLEDSAMYFCASSGGAGNQDGYTFGSGTRLTVV.

The V gene is TRBV6-1, the J gene TRBJ1-1; TRBD1 aligns across 7 bases. V was clipped by 4 bases and J by 0 bases; unmatched bases: 11. The CDR3 is 17 residues long. Germline V gene sequence: CDR1 MNHNS, CDR2 SASEGT. The CDR3 protein is CASSAGQSPPMNTEAFF. The DNA for the CDR3 is TGTGCCAGCAGTGCGGGACAGAGTCCACCCATGAACACTGAAGCTTTCTTT.

The CDR3 bases are TGTGCCAGCAGCTTCCGTACAGTGCCCTACGAGCAGTACTTC. This gives the protein CASSFRTVPYEQYF. The chain links TRBV7-2 to TRBJ2-7, with D unresolved. Germline values: CDR1 SGHTA, CDR2 FQGNSA. The CDR3 is made up of 14 amino acids. Trimming took off 3 bases at V and 2 bases at J, with 11 bases between the two ends.

This chain connects TRBV9 to TRBJ2-5; the match to TRBD2 covers 10 bases. CDR1 and CDR2 from the germline V gene are SGDLS and YYNGEE. J gave up 4 bases and V 2 bases, and 2 bases lay outside the gene matches. CDR3 length equals 14 residues. CDR3 nucleotides: TGTGCCAGCAGCGTTAGCGGGGGGACAGAGACCCAGTACTTC. Amino acid sequence: CASSVSGGTETQYF.

There are a few counts of this clone. The chain has TRBV15 and TRBJ1-3, with D hard to call. V lost 0 bases and J 2 bases, leaving 11 bases between the germline ends. CDR3 size: 16 residues. CDR1 is LNHNV, CDR2 YYDKDF, per germline (reference sequence). The CDR3 DNA sequence: TGTGCCACCAGCAGAGAGGGCGGAGGCACTGGAAACACCATATATTTT. Translation: CATSREGGGTGNTIYF.

The CDR3 loop reads CASGLAGTGGELFF. The DNA of the CDR3 is TGCGCCAGTGGACTAGCGGGAACCGGCGGGGAGCTGTTTTTT. This rearrangement joins TRBV23-1 to TRBJ2-2; 12 nucleotides line up with TRBD2. Being an ORF, TRBV23-1 has a function that is uncertain. The CDR3 sequence is 14 residues long. The V and J ends lost 9 bases and 7 bases, in that order; junction bases with no gene match: 6.

This chain connects TRBV12-3 or TRBV12-4 to TRBJ2-7; tentative D call: TRBD1 (6 bases). This CDR3 has 13 amino acids. V was clipped by 4 bases and J by 3 bases, with 10 bases between them. The CDR3 spells CASSSGQHYEQYF. CDR3 in DNA: TGTGCCAGCAGTTCGGGACAACACTACGAGCAGTACTTC.

J is TRBJ2-3 and V is TRBV18, with D uncertain. Germline V gene sequence: CDR1 KGHSH, CDR2 LQKENI. The CDR3 sequence is 16 residues long. Deletions cut 2 bases from V and 2 bases from J, with 14 bases between. CDR3 nucleotides: TGTGCCAGCTCACCATTAAGGAACAGCTACACAGATACGCAGTATTTT. Amino acids: CASSPLRNSYTDTQYF.

The DNA for the CDR3 is TGTGCCAGCGGACATCCGAACACCGGGGAGCTGTTTTTT. The encoded protein is CASGHPNTGELFF. The chain employs TRBV9 and TRBJ2-2, with D perhaps matching TRBD1 (5 bases). There are 13 residues in the CDR3. CDR1 is SGDLS and CDR2 is YYNGEE in the germline V gene. Trimming removed 7 bases from V and 0 bases from J, with 7 bases in between. The whole variable domain, remainder taken from reference TRBV9 and TRBJ2-2, is DSGVTQTPKHLITATGQRVTLRCSPRSGDLSVYWYQQSLDQGLQFLIQYYNGEERAKGNILERFSAQQFPDLHSELNLSSLELGDSALYFCASGHPNTGELFFGEGSRLTVL.

V is TRBV6-1 and J is TRBJ1-1, with TRBD1 matching 10 bases. The CDR3 totals 16 residues. The V gene end was trimmed by 4 bases and the J gene end by 4 bases; junction bases not matched to a gene: 9. Germline lookup yields CDR1 MNHNS and CDR2 SASEGT. The CDR3 spells CASSAGTGEGGTEAFF. The CDR3 DNA follows: TGTGCCAGCAGTGCCGGGACAGGGGAAGGGGGCACTGAAGCTTTCTTT.

The V call is TRBV19, the J call TRBJ2-2; maybe TRBD1 (5 bases). V was cut by 8 bases and J by 5 bases, with 9 bases left in between. The CDR3 runs to 12 residues. CDR1 is LNHDA and CDR2 is SQIVND in the germline V gene (reference sequence). The CDR3 region is CASLRETGELFF. In DNA, the CDR3 is TGTGCCAGTCTCAGGGAAACCGGGGAGCTGTTTTTT.

This clone was seen once. This sequence joins TRBV7-9 and TRBJ1-1; TRBD1 agrees at 8 bases. From germline, CDR1 is SEHNR and CDR2 FQNEAQ (reference sequence). The CDR3 is 13 amino acids. The V gene end was trimmed by 1 base and the J gene end by 5 bases; junction bases not matched to a gene: 0. Here the CDR3 DNA reads TGTGCCAGCAGCTTAGGGACAGGGACTGAAGCTTTCTTT. This translates into CASSLGTGTEAFF.

V usage is TRBV20-1 and J usage is TRBJ1-5; TRBD1 agrees at 7 bases. Germline V gene lookup returns CDR1 DFQATT and CDR2 SNEGSKA (reference sequence). Trimming cost V 3 bases and J 3 bases; bases outside gene matches: 8. The CDR3 is made up of 15 amino acids. CDR3 amino acids: CSASPTGIPNQPQHF. As DNA, the CDR3 is TGCAGTGCTAGTCCGACAGGGATCCCCAATCAGCCCCAGCATTTT.

This clone has just one count. V gene TRBV7-6 combines with J gene TRBJ2-1; possible D gene TRBD1, 6 bases. The CDR3 length is 14 residues. The V end was cut by 5 bases, the J end by 3 bases, with 11 bases between. Germline V gives CDR1 SGHVS, CDR2 FNYEAQ. The CDR3 is CASSGGQIYNEQFF. The CDR3 bases are TGTGCCAGCAGCGGTGGACAGATCTACAATGAGCAGTTCTTC.